The sequence of this T cell receptor beta chain was determined in a study of PD-L1 blockade in urothelial cancer. Study-wide context: Prior regimens of chemotherapy numbered 0 to 3 per patient. Samples came from 3 weeks, at the second dose, and 6 weeks into treatment.

Notes on this clone: Its antigen is unidentified.

Study-wide points: For durable-benefit patients, tumor-associated blood clones expanded more at 3 weeks.

There are 16 residues in the CDR3. CDR1 and CDR2 (germline): SGDLS, YYNGEE. The junction had 9 bases not matched to a gene; V was cut back by 2 bases and J by 6 bases. What went into each PCR as a spike was synthetic TCR analog templates. Data came from immunoSEQ multiplex PCR; TCRdb stores just in-frame clones and leaves some out. The top ten hold just over 0.9% of the sample, which has 90,000 to 120,000 clones, about 89% seen once. This TCR derives from a woman aged 80 or over with urothelial cancer. The sample in question was PBMCs, obtained around atezolizumab (anti-PD-L1) treatment. This sequence joins TRBV9 and TRBJ2-1, with 9 bases matching TRBD2. CDR3 sequence (DNA): TGTGCCAGCAGCGTTGGACCGGGACTAGCAATCAATGAGCAGTTCTTC. It yields the protein CASSVGPGLAINEQFF. Full variable domain (missing parts from reference TRBV9 and TRBJ2-1): DSGVTQTPKHLITATGQRVTLRCSPRSGDLSVYWYQQSLDQGLQFLIQYYNGEERAKGNILERFSAQQFPDLHSELNLSSLELGDSALYFCASSVGPGLAINEQFFGPGTRLTVL.